A single T cell receptor beta chain is shown here with its context. Its antigen is unidentified. The junction shows a germline mismatch at one end, possibly a read error. Germline V CDR1 and CDR2: SSHAT, FNYEAQ (reference sequence). The CDR3 has 15 amino acids. Using immunoSEQ multiplex PCR, the repertoire was profiled, and TCRdb retains in-frame clones only, with some absent. In the table there are some 10,000 clones, around 80% of which are singletons. The data derive from a study of T cell repertoires in ileal Crohn's disease. The wider study: At postoperative colonoscopy, neoterminal ileum biopsies were taken as M6.

Study outcomes and limitations: Clonal expansions were more frequent in active smokers than non-smokers at surgery. Every patient over 26.8% clonality showed endoscopic recurrence. Postoperative endoscopy occurred within one year, median about 7.3 months.

The time point here: neoterminal ileum biopsy at postoperative endoscopy, about 6 months after surgery. The rearrangement uses TRBV7-7 and TRBJ2-7; a weak D match, TRBD2 (6 bases). The specimen was ileal tissue. This receptor was taken from an adult with Crohn's disease. The CDR3 coding sequence is TGTGCTAGCAGCTTAGGGACTTCGAGCTCCTACGAGCAGTACTTC. Translated, it gives CASSLGTSSSYEQYF.